These 10 T cell receptor beta chains share one sample of origin, sequenced in a study of blood T cell repertoires in COVID-19. The repertoire was sequenced with immunoSEQ multiplex PCR; TCRdb's copy has only in-frame clones and lacks some. Of about 260,000 clones in the sample, over 75% were seen once. The sample consisted of peripheral blood. All receptors derive from a woman between 65 and 79 years old with COVID-19, enrolled during active disease.

The gene calls are TRBV18 and TRBJ1-1; tentatively, D is TRBD1 (5 bases). The germline V gene has CDR1 KGHSH and CDR2 LQKENI. This CDR3 comprises 15 residues. Between the trimmed V and J ends, which lost 0 bases and 7 bases, there was a span of 15 bases. CDR3 residues: CASSPPGAALNEAFF. The CDR3 coding sequence is TGTGCCAGCTCACCACCAGGGGCAGCCCTCAATGAAGCTTTCTTT. Together with reference TRBV18 and TRBJ1-1, the CDR3 gives the full variable domain: NAGVMQNPRHLVRRRGQEARLRCSPMKGHSHVYWYRQLPEEGLKFMVYLQKENIIDESGMPKERFSAEFPKEGPSILRIQQVVRGDSAAYFCASSPPGAALNEAFFGQGTRLTVV.

The chain has TRBV3-1 (or the pseudogene TRBV3-2) and TRBJ2-1; maybe TRBD2 (5 bases). Germline-derived CDR1 and CDR2 are LGHDT and YNNKEL (reference sequence). CDR3 length: 12 residues. The ends were cut back, 3 bases at V and 6 bases at J, with 6 bases in the middle. This CDR3 is CASSQDSNEQFF. In DNA form, the CDR3 reads TGTGCCAGCAGCCAGGACTCCAATGAGCAGTTCTTC.

The table lists this clone with a few counts. The chain has TRBV18 and TRBJ2-1; the match to TRBD2 covers 9 bases. Germline V lookup: CDR1 KGHSH, CDR2 LQKENI. The CDR3 extends over 15 amino acids. Trimming cost V 3 bases and J 4 bases; bases outside gene matches: 4. The CDR3 coding sequence is TGTGCCAGCTCACCTCCTAGCGGGGAGTACAATGAGCAGTTCTTC. This codes for CASSPPSGEYNEQFF.

The chain couples TRBV30 to TRBJ2-7; possibly TRBD1 for D (6 bases). V lost 3 bases, J lost 6 bases, and 9 bases lay in between. Germline CDR1 reads GTSNPN; CDR2 reads SVGIG (reference sequence). The length of the CDR3 is 11 residues. The CDR3 is CAWRETGEQYF. CDR3 sequence (DNA): TGTGCCTGGAGAGAGACAGGCGAGCAGTACTTC.

The V call is TRBV30, the J call TRBJ2-7, with TRBD1 identical over 8 bases. The germline CDR1 and CDR2 sequences are GTSNPN and SVGIG (reference sequence). The CDR3 spans 16 residues. The junction had 9 bases not matched to a gene; V was cut back by 1 base and J by 1 base. Here the CDR3 reads CAWSAERTGISYEQYF. The CDR3 nucleotides are TGTGCCTGGAGTGCGGAAAGGACAGGGATTTCCTACGAGCAGTACTTC. The whole variable domain, remainder taken from reference TRBV30 and TRBJ2-7, is SQTIHQWPATLVQPVGSPLSLECTVEGTSNPNLYWYRQAAGRGLQLLFYSVGIGQISSEVPQNLSASRPQDRQFILSSKKLLLSDSGFYLCAWSAERTGISYEQYFGPGTRLTVT.

Only a few counts were recorded for this clone. This rearrangement joins TRBV3-1 (or the pseudogene TRBV3-2) to TRBJ2-1, with D maybe TRBD1 (5 bases). Germline V gene sequence: CDR1 LGHDT, CDR2 YNNKEL (reference sequence). Trimming stripped 4 bases from V and 2 bases from J, with 15 bases between. This CDR3 is 16 amino acids long. CDR3 DNA sequence: TGTGCCAGCAGCCTAGCAGGGAAAACCACCTACAATGAGCAGTTCTTC. Protein: CASSLAGKTTYNEQFF.

This clone occurred once. V usage is TRBV2 and J usage is TRBJ2-1; D is uncertain. The CDR3 totals 14 residues. Germline CDR1 SNHLY, CDR2 FYNNEI. Trimming pared 1 base from V and 0 bases from J, leaving 4 bases between. This CDR3 reads CASSEDSSYNEQFF. The CDR3 nucleotides are TGTGCCAGCAGTGAAGATAGCTCCTACAATGAGCAGTTCTTC.

The chain is built from TRBV20-1 and TRBJ2-1; possible D gene TRBD2, 6 bases. V was cut by 6 bases and J by 10 bases, with 13 bases left in between. The CDR3 has 11 residues. Germline values: CDR1 DFQATT, CDR2 SNEGSKA (reference sequence). This CDR3 is CSARTSWEQFF. CDR3 DNA sequence: TGCAGTGCGCGCACTAGCTGGGAGCAGTTCTTC.

This clone was recorded only once. The rearrangement joins TRBV30 to TRBJ1-3, with D perhaps matching TRBD1 (5 bases). Germline values: CDR1 GTSNPN, CDR2 SVGIG (reference sequence). Trimming left V 3 bases short and J 0 bases short, with 12 bases between. The CDR3 is 15 amino acids. Here the CDR3 reads CAWRDGGSSGNTIYF. CDR3 sequence (DNA): TGTGCCTGGAGGGACGGGGGGAGCTCTGGAAACACCATATATTTT.

The chain employs TRBV28 and TRBJ1-2, with 9 bases identical to TRBD1. The germline gives CDR1 MDHEN, CDR2 SYDVKM. The CDR3 is 15 amino acids. V shed 6 bases and J 5 bases; nucleotides not matched to a gene: 10. CDR3 coding DNA: TGTGCCAGCAGCCCCACAGGGGGCCTCCCTTATGGCTACACCTTC. It yields the protein CASSPTGGLPYGYTF.